The 8 T cell receptor beta chains presented below share a single source sample, sequenced in a study of radiotherapy plus CTLA-4 blockade in lung cancer. Clones were sequenced by immunoSEQ multiplex PCR, and TCRdb holds only the in-frame ones, with some missing. The sample holds 90,000 or so clones; around 88% are singletons and the top ten take 2% to 2.5%. Material: peripheral blood, obtained from a patient treated with radiotherapy plus ipilimumab. The receptor source for this set is a human donor with non-small cell lung cancer who had a partial response to radiotherapy plus ipilimumab.

By sample fraction, this clone is medium-sized. The rearrangement links TRBV6-1 to TRBJ2-2; 8 nucleotides align to TRBD2. The J segment lost 5 bases and the V segment lost 2 bases, leaving 7 bases of the junction unmatched. This CDR3 comprises 16 residues. From germline, CDR1 is MNHNS and CDR2 SASEGT. Here the CDR3 reads CASSEIRSGSTGELFF. The CDR3 DNA sequence: TGTGCCAGCAGTGAAATCAGGAGCGGGAGTACCGGGGAGCTGTTTTTT.

This clone was observed a few times. The chain has TRBV10-3 and TRBJ1-3; 8 nucleotides align to TRBD1. This CDR3 has 18 residues. Germline CDR1 reads ENHRY; CDR2 reads SYGVKD. The trim removed 6 bases at V and 3 bases at J, leaving 16 bases unmatched. The CDR3 coding sequence is TGTGCCATCAGCGCTAAATCCAGGACAGGGTATTTTGGAAACACCATATATTTT. It codes for CAISAKSRTGYFGNTIYF.

In this sample, this clone turned up a few times. Written as DNA, the CDR3 is TGTCCTCAGGACAGCTATGGCTACACCTTC. Translating it yields CPQDSYGYTF. V is TRBV10-3 and J is TRBJ1-2, with D perhaps matching TRBD1 (6 bases). CDR1 ENHRY and CDR2 SYGVKD come from the germline V gene. The CDR3 length is 10 residues.

V is TRBV28 and J is TRBJ1-1; no definite D call. CDR3 length equals 15 residues. V lost 3 bases to trimming and J lost 3 bases, with 14 bases between them. Germline assignment: CDR1 MDHEN and CDR2 SYDVKM. The CDR3 spells CASSLRGSRHTEAFF. The CDR3 nucleotides are TGTGCCAGCAGTTTGCGGGGTTCGCGGCACACTGAAGCTTTCTTT.

This clone was recorded once. This rearrangement joins TRBV30 to TRBJ1-5, with D perhaps TRBD1 (5 bases). The V and J ends lost 1 base and 5 bases respectively, with 9 bases between them. Germline assignment: CDR1 GTSNPN and CDR2 SVGIG (reference sequence). CDR3 length: 13 residues. CDR3 in DNA: TGTGCCTGGAGTGCTACAGGCTATCAGCCCCAGCATTTT. Its protein is CAWSATGYQPQHF.

The J gene is TRBJ1-2, the V gene TRBV30; D not certain. Trimming stripped 0 bases from V and 5 bases from J, with 13 bases between. In germline, CDR1 is GTSNPN, CDR2 SVGIG (reference sequence). This CDR3 comprises 14 residues. CDR3 region: CAWSVRGLGYGYTF. DNA of the CDR3: TGTGCCTGGAGTGTCCGGGGATTGGGTTATGGCTACACCTTC.

This chain joins TRBV5-4 and TRBJ2-4; TRBD1 matches at 10 bases. V dropped 4 bases and J dropped 3; count of bases not matched to a gene: 4. CDR3 size: 15 residues. Germline CDR1 and CDR2: SGHNT and YYREEE (reference sequence). This CDR3 reads CASSDWTGGKNIQYF. The CDR3 nucleotides read TGTGCCAGCAGCGACTGGACAGGGGGCAAAAACATTCAGTACTTC.

A few counts support this clone. V is TRBV6-6 and J is TRBJ1-2, with D possibly TRBD1 on 5 matching bases. The length of the CDR3 is 13 residues. V lost 4 bases and J 1 base, leaving 7 bases between the germline ends. Germline-derived CDR1 and CDR2 are MNHNY and SVGAGI (reference sequence). As DNA, the CDR3 is TGTGCCAGCAGTTCAGACAGTAACTATGGCTACACCTTC. Amino acid sequence: CASSSDSNYGYTF.